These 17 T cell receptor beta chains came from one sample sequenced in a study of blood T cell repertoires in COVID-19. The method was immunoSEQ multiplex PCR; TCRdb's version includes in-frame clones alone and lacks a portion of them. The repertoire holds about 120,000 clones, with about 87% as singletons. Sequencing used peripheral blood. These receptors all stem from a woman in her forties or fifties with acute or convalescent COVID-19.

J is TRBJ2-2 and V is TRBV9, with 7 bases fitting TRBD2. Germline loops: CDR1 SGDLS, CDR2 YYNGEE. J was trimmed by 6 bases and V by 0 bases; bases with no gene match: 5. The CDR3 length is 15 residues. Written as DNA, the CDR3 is TGTGCCAGCAGCGTAGACGGGGGGACGGCCGGGGAGCTGTTTTTT. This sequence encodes CASSVDGGTAGELFF.

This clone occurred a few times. The CDR3 region is CASSSPSHPETQYF. In DNA, the CDR3 is TGTGCCAGCAGCTCCCCTAGCCACCCAGAGACCCAGTACTTC. The rearrangement joins TRBV7-2 to TRBJ2-5; maybe TRBD2 (5 bases). CDR3 length: 14 residues. Trimming took 4 bases from V and 4 from J, leaving 13 bases between them. Germline V gene data show CDR1 as SGHTA and CDR2 as FQGNSA.

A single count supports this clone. For the CDR3, the DNA is TGTGCCAGCAGTTACTCGATGGCTGTCACCGGGGAGCTGTTTTTT. Its protein product is CASSYSMAVTGELFF. V and J are TRBV6-6 and TRBJ2-2; D is ambiguous. Trimming stripped 0 bases from V and 4 bases from J, with 9 bases between. Per germline, CDR1 MNHNY and CDR2 SVGAGI (reference sequence). The length of the CDR3 is 15 residues.

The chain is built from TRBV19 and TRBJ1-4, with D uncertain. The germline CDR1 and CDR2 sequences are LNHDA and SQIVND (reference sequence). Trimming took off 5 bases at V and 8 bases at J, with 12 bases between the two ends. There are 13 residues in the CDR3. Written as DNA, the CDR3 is TGTGCCAGTAGTGGCCTGGGCTTCGAAAAACTGTTTTTT. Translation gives CASSGLGFEKLFF.

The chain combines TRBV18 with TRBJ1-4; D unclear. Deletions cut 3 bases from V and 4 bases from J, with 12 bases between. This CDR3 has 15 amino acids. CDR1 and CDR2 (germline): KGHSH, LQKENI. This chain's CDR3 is CASSPFRELNEKLFF. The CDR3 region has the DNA TGTGCCAGCTCACCGTTTCGGGAGCTTAATGAAAAACTGTTTTTT.

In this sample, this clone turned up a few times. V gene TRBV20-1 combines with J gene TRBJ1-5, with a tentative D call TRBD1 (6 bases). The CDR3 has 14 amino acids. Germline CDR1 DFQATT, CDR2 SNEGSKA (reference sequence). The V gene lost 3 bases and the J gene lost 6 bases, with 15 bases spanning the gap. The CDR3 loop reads CSASISGGGQPQHF. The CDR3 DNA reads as TGCAGTGCTAGTATTTCGGGGGGCGGTCAGCCCCAGCATTTT.

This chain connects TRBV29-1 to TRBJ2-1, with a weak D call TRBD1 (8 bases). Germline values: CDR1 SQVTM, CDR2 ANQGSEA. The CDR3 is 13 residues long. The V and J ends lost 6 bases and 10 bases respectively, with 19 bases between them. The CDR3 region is CSVGQGGLVEQFF. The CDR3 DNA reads TGCAGCGTCGGACAGGGAGGACTAGTCGAGCAGTTCTTC.

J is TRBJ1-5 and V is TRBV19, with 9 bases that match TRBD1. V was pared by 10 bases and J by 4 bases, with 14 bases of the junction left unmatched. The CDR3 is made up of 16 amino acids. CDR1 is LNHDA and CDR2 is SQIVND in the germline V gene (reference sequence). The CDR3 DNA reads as TGTGCCACAACCCACTCCGGGACAGGGTGGAATCAGCCCCAGCATTTT. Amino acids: CATTHSGTGWNQPQHF.

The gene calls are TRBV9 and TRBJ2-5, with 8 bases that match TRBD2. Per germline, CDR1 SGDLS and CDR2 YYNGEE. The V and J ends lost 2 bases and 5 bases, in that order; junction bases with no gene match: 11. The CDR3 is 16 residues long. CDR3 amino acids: CASSVSPRAGGETQYF. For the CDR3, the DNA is TGTGCCAGCAGCGTTTCCCCTCGGGCGGGAGGTGAGACCCAGTACTTC.

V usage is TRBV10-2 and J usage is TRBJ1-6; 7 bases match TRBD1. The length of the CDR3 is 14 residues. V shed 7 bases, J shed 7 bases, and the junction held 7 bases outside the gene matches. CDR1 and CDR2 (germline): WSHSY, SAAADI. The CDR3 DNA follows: TGCGCCAGCATCCAGACAGGGAGGAATTCACCCCTCCACTTT. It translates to CASIQTGRNSPLHF.

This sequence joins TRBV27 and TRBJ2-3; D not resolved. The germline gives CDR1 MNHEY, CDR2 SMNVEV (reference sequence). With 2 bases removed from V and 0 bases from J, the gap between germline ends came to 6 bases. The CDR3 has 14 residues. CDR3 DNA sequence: TGTGCCAGCAGTTTACTCTCTAGCACAGATACGCAGTATTTT. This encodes CASSLLSSTDTQYF.

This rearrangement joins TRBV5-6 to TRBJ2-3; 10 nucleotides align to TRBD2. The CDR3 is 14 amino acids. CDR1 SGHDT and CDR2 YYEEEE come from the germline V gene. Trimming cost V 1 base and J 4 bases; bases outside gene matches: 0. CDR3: CASSLTSGADTQYF. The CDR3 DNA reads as TGTGCCAGCAGCTTGACTAGCGGGGCAGATACGCAGTATTTT.

CDR3 residues: CASNSGQKSNYGYTF. As DNA, the CDR3 is TGTGCCAGCAACTCGGGACAGAAGTCTAACTATGGCTACACCTTC. The chain recombines TRBV3-1 (or the pseudogene TRBV3-2) with TRBJ1-2, with TRBD1 identical over 7 bases. V dropped 7 bases and J dropped 0; count of bases not matched to a gene: 8. The CDR3 covers 15 residues. In germline, CDR1 is LGHDT, CDR2 YNNKEL (reference sequence).

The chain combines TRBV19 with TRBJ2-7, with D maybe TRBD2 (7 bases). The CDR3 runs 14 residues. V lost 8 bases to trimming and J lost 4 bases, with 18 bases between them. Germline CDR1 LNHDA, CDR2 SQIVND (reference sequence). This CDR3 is CASSGGGGRYEQYF. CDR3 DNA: TGTGCCAGTTCCGGGGGAGGGGGGAGATACGAGCAGTACTTC.

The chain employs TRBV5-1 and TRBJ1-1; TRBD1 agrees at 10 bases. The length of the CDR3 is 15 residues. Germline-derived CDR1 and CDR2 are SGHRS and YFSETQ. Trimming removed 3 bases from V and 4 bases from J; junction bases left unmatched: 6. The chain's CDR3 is CASSYRQGALTEAFF. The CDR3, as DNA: TGCGCCAGCAGCTACCGACAGGGGGCACTCACTGAAGCTTTCTTT.

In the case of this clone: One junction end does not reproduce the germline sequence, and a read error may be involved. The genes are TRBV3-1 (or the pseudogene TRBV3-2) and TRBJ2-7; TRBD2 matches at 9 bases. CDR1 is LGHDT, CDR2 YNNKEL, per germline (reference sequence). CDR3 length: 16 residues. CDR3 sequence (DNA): TGTGCCAGCAGCAAAGAGCGGGGGGCCGTCTCCTACGAGCAGTACTTC. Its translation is CASSKERGAVSYEQYF.

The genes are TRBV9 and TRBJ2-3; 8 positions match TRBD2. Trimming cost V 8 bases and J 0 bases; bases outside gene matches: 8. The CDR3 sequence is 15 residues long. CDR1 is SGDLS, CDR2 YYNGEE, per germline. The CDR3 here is CASTASGLSTDTQYF. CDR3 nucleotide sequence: TGTGCCAGTACGGCTAGCGGGTTGAGCACAGATACGCAGTATTTT. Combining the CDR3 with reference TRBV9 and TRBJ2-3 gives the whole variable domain DSGVTQTPKHLITATGQRVTLRCSPRSGDLSVYWYQQSLDQGLQFLIQYYNGEERAKGNILERFSAQQFPDLHSELNLSSLELGDSALYFCASTASGLSTDTQYFGPGTRLTVL.